This is a list of T cell receptor beta chains from one sample in a study of cytomegalovirus exposure and HLA in healthy donors. Libraries were prepared by immunoSEQ multiplex PCR; TCRdb keeps only in-frame clonotypes and omits some of them. The data hold 90,000 to 130,000 clones, with around 61% observed a single time. The sample was PBMCs. The receptors stem from a woman in her twenties or thirties in good health and CMV-seronegative. Both conserved end residues are trimmed from each CDR3.

CDR3aa: ASSSPLRGGELF; v_gene: TRBV7-3; j_gene: TRBJ2-2
CDR3aa: ASSLRGRARTGELF; v_gene: TRBV7-9; j_gene: TRBJ2-2
CDR3aa: ASSQVDRGPYNEQF; v_gene: TRBV4-1; j_gene: TRBJ2-1
CDR3aa: ASRKLEGTYEQY; v_gene: TRBV2; j_gene: TRBJ2-7
CDR3aa: ASSYGLAGEGQF; v_gene: TRBV7-2; j_gene: TRBJ2-1
CDR3aa: ASSLGKGLNTEAF; v_gene: TRBV13; j_gene: TRBJ1-1
CDR3aa: ASTRQGGAPYGYT; v_gene: TRBV27; j_gene: TRBJ1-2
CDR3aa: ACSGAPDLYEQY; v_gene: TRBV30; j_gene: -
CDR3aa: ASSLGLRNEQF; v_gene: TRBV7-9; j_gene: TRBJ2-1
CDR3aa: ASSWWDRTSGEQF; v_gene: TRBV5-1; j_gene: TRBJ2-1